This T cell receptor beta chain comes out of a study of shared clonotypes between healthy human individuals. Study-wide results and caveats: Naive subsets generally had larger estimated richness than memory subsets. Clonotypes which were not shared had lower generation probabilities than clonotypes that all four donors shared. Sorted-subset sequencing, rarefaction showed, was incomplete despite large depth.

About this clone itself: The antigen is unknown. Within the sample, other DNA sequences also encode this same CDR3.

Deep-level running was used for the assay. Sequencing was performed with immunoSEQ multiplex PCR; in TCRdb, only in-frame clones are kept and a portion is missing. The data hold under 2,000,000 clones, with roughly 94% observed a single time. V shed 5 bases, J shed 2 bases, and the junction held 3 bases outside the gene matches. Germline V CDR1 and CDR2: MNHEY, SVGAGI. The CDR3 length is 15 residues. Cells designated naive CD8 were CD45RO-negative and were positively selected for CCR7, with terminally differentiated effector memory CD45RA+ cells excluded. This rearrangement joins TRBV6-5 to TRBJ2-3; 11 bases fit TRBD2. The sample comprised naive CD8+ T cells sorted from blood. This TCR derives from a man younger than 30 in good health. This chain's CDR3 is CASSRLAGSTDTQYF. The CDR3 nucleotides read TGTGCCAGCAGTCGACTAGCGGGATCCACAGATACGCAGTATTTT.